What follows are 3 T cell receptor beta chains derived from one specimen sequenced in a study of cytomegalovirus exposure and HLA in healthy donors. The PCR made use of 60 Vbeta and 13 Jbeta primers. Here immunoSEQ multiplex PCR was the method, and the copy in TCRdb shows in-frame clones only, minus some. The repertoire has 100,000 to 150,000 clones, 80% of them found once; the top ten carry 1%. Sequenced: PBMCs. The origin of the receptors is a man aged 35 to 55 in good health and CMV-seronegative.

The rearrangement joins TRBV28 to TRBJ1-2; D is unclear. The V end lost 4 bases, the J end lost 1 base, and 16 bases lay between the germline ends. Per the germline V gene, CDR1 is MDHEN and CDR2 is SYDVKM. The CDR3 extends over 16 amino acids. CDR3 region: CASSSSTGYSNYGYTF. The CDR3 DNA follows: TGTGCCAGCAGTTCATCAACCGGTTACAGTAACTATGGCTACACCTTC.

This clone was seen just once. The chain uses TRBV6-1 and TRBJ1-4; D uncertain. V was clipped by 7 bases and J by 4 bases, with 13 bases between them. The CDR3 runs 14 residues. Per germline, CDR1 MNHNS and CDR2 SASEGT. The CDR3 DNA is TGTGCCAGCATTCCGTCTCGCGGTAATGAAAAACTGTTTTTT. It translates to CASIPSRGNEKLFF.

The CDR3 nucleotides read TGTGCCAGCAGTAAAAATACAGGCTACGAGCAGTACTTC. Its protein is CASSKNTGYEQYF. V and J are TRBV27 and TRBJ2-7, with D perhaps TRBD1 (5 bases). The germline CDR1 and CDR2 sequences are MNHEY and SMNVEV (reference sequence). The V gene lost 5 bases and the J gene lost 3 bases, with 11 bases spanning the gap. The CDR3 is 13 amino acids.